This TCR beta chain was captured in a study of CD8 T cells in Susac syndrome. The TEMRA cells underwent FACS enrichment, while the CD8+ and CD4+ T cells underwent negative isolation. This CDR3 has 17 residues. Losses at the gene ends were 3 bases for V and 5 bases for J; bases not matched to a gene: 14. The germline V gene has CDR1 SGHRS and CDR2 YFSETQ. When the RNA was reverse transcribed, random hexamers were used with an input of roughly 0.5 to 1 ug. TCRdb ran MiXCR on the immunoSEQ multiplex PCR reads and lists one entry per CDR3 protein. The sample contains 400,000 or so distinct CDR3 sequences, more than 80% of which appear only once.

The chain carries TRBV5-1 and TRBJ1-1; 9 nucleotides agree with TRBD1. This sequence was found in a human donor with multiple sclerosis. Sequenced material: CD8+ T cells from PBMCs. CDR3 sequence: CASSSGQGSGIGTEAFF. CDR3 nucleotides: TGCGCCAGCAGCTCCGGACAGGGGTCGGGGATCGGAACTGAAGCTTTCTTT.